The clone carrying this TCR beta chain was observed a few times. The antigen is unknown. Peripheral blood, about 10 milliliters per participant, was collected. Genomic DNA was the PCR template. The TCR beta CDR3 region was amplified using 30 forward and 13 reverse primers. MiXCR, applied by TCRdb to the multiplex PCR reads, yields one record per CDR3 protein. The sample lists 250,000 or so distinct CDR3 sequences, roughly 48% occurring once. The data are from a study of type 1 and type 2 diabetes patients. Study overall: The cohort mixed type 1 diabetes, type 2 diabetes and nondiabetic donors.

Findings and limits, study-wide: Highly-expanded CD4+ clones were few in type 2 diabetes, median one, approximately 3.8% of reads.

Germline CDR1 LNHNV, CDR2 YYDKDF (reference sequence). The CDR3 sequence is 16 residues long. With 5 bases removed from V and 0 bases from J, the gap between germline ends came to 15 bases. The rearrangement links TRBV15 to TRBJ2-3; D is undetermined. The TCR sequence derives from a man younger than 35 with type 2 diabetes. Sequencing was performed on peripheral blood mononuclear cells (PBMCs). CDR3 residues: CATSQPTLTSTDTQYF. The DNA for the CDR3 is TGTGCCACCAGCCAGCCGACACTTACTAGCACAGATACGCAGTATTTT.